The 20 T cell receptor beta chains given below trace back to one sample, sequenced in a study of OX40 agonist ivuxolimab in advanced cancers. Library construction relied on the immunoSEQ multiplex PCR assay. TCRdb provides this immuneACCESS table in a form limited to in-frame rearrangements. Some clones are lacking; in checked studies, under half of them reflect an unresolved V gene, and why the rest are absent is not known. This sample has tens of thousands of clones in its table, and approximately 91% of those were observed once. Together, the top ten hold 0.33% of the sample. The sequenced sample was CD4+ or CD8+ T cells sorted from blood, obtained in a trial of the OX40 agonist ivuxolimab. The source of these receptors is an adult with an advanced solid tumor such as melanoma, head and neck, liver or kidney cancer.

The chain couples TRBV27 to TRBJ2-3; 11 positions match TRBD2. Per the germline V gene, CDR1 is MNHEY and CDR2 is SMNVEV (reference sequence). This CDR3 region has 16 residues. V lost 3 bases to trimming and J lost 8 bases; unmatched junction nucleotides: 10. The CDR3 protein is CASSFNIAGGPTTQYF. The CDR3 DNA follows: TGTGCCAGCAGTTTTAATATAGCGGGAGGGCCAACTACGCAGTATTTT.

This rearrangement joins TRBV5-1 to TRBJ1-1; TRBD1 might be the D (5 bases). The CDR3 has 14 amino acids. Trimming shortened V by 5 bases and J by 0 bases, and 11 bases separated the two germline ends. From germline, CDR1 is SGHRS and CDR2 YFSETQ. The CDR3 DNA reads TGCGCCAGCAGGCAGGGACTATTGAACACTGAAGCTTTCTTT. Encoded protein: CASRQGLLNTEAFF.

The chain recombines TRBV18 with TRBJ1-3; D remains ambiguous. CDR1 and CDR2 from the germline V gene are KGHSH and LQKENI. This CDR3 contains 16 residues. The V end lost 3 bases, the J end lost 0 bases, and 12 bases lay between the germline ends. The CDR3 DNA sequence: TGTGCCAGCTCACCGAATGACGGTACCTCTGGAAACACCATATATTTT. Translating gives CASSPNDGTSGNTIYF.

In DNA form, the CDR3 reads TGCGCCAGCAGCCGAGATTGGGGTGTGAGCACAGATACGCAGTATTTT. Translation: CASSRDWGVSTDTQYF. The gene calls are TRBV4-1 and TRBJ2-3; D unclear. Germline-derived CDR1 and CDR2 are MGHRA and YSYEKL. The CDR3 has 16 amino acids. Trimming removed 4 bases from V and 0 bases from J, with 14 bases in between.

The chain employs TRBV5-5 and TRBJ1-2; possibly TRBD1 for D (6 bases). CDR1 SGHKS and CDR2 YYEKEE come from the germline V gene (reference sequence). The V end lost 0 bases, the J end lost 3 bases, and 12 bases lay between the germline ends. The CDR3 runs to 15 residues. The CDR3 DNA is TGTGCCAGCAGCTTGGGTTCAGGGGTGGACTATGGCTACACCTTC. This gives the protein CASSLGSGVDYGYTF. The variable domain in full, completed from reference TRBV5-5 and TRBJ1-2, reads DAGVTQSPTHLIKTRGQQVTLRCSPISGHKSVSWYQQVLGQGPQFIFQYYEKEERGRGNFPDRFSARQFPNYSSELNVNALLLGDSALYLCASSLGSGVDYGYTFGSGTRLTVV.

The CDR3 loop is CASSPRTGTYSNYGYTF. The CDR3 nucleotides are TGTGCCAGTAGTCCCCGGACAGGGACTTACTCTAACTATGGCTACACCTTC. The V call is TRBV19, the J call TRBJ1-2; 8 nucleotides agree with TRBD1. Germline-derived CDR1 and CDR2 are LNHDA and SQIVND (reference sequence). V shed 5 bases and J 0 bases; nucleotides not matched to a gene: 11. CDR3 length: 17 amino acids.

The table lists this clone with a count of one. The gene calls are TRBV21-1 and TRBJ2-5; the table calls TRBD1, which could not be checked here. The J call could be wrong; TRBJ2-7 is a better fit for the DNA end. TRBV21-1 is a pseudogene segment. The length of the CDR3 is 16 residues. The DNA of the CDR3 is TGTGCCAGCAGCAAACCCCCACAGGGTCGTGGGTACGAGCAGTACTTC. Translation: CASSKPPQGRGYEQYF.

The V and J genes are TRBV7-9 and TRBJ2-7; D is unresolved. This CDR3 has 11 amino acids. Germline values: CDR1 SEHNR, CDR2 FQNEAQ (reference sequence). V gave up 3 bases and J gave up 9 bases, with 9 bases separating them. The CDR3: CASSFYERQYF. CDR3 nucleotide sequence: TGTGCCAGCAGCTTCTACGAGCGGCAGTACTTC.

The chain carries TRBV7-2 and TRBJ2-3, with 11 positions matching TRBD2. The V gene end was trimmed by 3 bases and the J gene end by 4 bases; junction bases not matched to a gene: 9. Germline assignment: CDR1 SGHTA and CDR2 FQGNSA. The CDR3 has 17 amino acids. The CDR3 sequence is CASSFLAGGGRSDTQYF. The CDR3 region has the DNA TGTGCCAGCAGCTTTCTAGCGGGAGGCGGGAGGTCAGATACGCAGTATTTT.

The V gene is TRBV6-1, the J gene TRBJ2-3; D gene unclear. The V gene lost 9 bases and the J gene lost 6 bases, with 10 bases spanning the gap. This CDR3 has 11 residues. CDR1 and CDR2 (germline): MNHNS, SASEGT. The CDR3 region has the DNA TGTGCCAGTTCGACGTATGATACGCAGTATTTT. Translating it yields CASSTYDTQYF.

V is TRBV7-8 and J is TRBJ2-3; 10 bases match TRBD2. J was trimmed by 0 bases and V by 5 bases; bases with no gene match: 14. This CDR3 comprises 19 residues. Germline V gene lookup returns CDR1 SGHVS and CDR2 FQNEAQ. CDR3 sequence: CASSKYGGAGGSSTDTQYF. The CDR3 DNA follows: TGTGCCAGCAGCAAATATGGGGGAGCGGGAGGGTCGAGCACAGATACGCAGTATTTT.

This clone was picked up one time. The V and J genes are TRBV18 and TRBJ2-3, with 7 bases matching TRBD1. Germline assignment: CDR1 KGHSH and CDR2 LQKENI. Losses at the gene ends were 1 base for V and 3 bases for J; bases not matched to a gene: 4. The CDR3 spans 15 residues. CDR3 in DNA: TGTGCCAGCTCACCACGAGAGGGGGCAACAGATACGCAGTATTTT. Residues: CASSPREGATDTQYF.

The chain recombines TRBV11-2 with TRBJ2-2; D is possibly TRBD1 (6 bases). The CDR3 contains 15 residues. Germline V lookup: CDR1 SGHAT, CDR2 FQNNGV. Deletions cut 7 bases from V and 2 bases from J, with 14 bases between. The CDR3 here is CASNPEGVNTGELFF. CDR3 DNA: TGTGCCAGCAACCCAGAGGGGGTTAACACCGGGGAGCTGTTTTTT.

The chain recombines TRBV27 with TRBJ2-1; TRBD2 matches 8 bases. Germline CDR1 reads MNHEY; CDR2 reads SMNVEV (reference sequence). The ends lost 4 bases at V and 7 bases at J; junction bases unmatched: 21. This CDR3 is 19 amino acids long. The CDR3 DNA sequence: TGTGCCAGCAGTTCGAGGGAAGCGGGAGCGCGGGGTCGGGCAAATGAGCAGTTCTTC. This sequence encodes CASSSREAGARGRANEQFF.

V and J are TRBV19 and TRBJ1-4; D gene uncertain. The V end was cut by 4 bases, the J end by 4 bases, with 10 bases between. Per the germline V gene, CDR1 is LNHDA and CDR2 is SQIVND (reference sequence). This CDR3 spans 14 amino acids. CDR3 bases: TGTGCCAGTAGTAACCGGCGTGATAATGAAAAACTGTTTTTT. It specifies CASSNRRDNEKLFF. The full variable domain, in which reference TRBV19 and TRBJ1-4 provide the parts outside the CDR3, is DGGITQSPKYLFRKEGQNVTLSCEQNLNHDAMYWYRQDPGQGLRLIYYSQIVNDFQKGDIAEGYSVSREKKESFPLTVTSAQKNPTAFYLCASSNRRDNEKLFFGSGTQLSVL.

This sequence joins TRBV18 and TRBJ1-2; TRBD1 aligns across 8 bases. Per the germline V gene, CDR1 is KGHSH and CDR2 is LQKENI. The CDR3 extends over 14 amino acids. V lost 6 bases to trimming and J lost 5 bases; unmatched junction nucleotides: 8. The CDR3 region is CASSSGQAVYGYTF. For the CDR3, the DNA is TGTGCCAGCTCGTCGGGACAGGCGGTTTATGGCTACACCTTC.

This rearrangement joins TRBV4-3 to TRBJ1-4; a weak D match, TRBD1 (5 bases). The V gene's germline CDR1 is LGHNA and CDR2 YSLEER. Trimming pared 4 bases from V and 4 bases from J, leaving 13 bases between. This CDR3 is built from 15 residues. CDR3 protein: CASSRYRGVNEKLFF. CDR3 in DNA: TGCGCCAGCAGCCGGTATCGGGGGGTTAATGAAAAACTGTTTTTT.

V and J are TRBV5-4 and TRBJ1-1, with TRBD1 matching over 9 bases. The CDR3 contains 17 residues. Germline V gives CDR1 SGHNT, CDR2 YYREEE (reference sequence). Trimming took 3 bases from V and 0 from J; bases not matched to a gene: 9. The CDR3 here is CASSWDRDGGVNTEAFF. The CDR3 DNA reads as TGTGCCAGCAGCTGGGACAGGGACGGGGGGGTGAACACTGAAGCTTTCTTT.

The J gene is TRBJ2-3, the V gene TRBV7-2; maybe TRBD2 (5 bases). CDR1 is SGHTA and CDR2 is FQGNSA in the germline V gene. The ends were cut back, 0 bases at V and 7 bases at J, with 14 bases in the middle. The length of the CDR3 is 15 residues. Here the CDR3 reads CASSLAGSEIHTQYF. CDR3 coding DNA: TGTGCCAGCAGCTTAGCGGGTAGCGAGATACATACGCAGTATTTT. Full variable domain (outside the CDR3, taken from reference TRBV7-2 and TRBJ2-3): GAGVSQSPSNKVTEKGKDVELRCDPISGHTALYWYRQSLGQGLEFLIYFQGNSAPDKSGLPSDRFSAERTGGSVSTLTIQRTQQEDSAVYLCASSLAGSEIHTQYFGPGTRLTVL.

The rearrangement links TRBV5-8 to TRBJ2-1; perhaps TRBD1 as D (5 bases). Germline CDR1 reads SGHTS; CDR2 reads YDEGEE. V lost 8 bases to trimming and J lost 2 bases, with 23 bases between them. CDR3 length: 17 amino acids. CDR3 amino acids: CASPNGHGAVAYNEQFF. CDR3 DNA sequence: TGTGCCAGTCCTAACGGACATGGGGCAGTAGCCTACAATGAGCAGTTCTTC.